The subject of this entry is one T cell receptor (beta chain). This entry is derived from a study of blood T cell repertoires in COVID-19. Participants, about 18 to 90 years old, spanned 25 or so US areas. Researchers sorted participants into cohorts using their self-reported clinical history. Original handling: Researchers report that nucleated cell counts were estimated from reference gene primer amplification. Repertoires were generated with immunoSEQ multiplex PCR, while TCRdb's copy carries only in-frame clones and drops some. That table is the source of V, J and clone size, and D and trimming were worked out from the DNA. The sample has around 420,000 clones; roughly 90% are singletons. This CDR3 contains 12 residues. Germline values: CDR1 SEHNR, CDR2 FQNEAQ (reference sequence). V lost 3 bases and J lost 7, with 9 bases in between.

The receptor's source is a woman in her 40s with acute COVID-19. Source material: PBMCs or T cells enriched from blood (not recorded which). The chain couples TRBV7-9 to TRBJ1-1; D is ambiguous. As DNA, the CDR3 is TGTGCCAGCAGCTTTGAGGAAGGTGAAGCTTTCTTT. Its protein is CASSFEEGEAFF.